The clone carrying this T cell receptor beta chain showed up just a few times. No antigen is known for it. This specimen belongs to a study of T-cell memory formation after mild COVID-19. Study overall: TCR clusters largely stayed donor specific.

CDR1 is DFQATT, CDR2 SNEGSKA, per germline (reference sequence). Trimming removed 0 bases from V and 7 bases from J; junction bases left unmatched: 3. This CDR3 has 14 amino acids. Study-level findings and limits: Chiefly within CM and EM were the contracting CD4+ clones; CD8+ ones were within EMRA.

TCRdb re-called the 5' RACE reads through MiXCR, storing one row per CDR3 protein. This sample has 40,000 to 60,000 distinct CDR3 sequences, with roughly an eighth found just once. The chain combines TRBV20-1 with TRBJ1-4, with 9 bases fitting TRBD1. Sequences were obtained from PBMCs or a T cell subset sorted from them (not recorded which). The receptor was isolated from a man younger than 30 who had mild COVID-19 (a few samples of this study predate the infection). Cell type and time point are not known. CDR3: CSAREGTGREKLFF. The CDR3 coding sequence is TGCAGTGCTAGAGAAGGGACAGGGCGTGAAAAACTGTTTTTT.